The entry below describes one T cell receptor beta chain. Its antigen is not identified. The protocol was immunoSEQ multiplex PCR, while the TCRdb copy is restricted to in-frame clones and leaves out a portion. The repertoire consists of about 32,000 clones, with around nine tenths occurring once and the leading ten covering roughly 0.096%. The data originate from a study of T cells after posttransplantation cyclophosphamide. Overall study results and limits: Tissue-infiltrating T cells from skin or gut overlapped little with blood T cells. TRB clonality was highly associated with recipient CMV seropositivity and reactivation.

Cells defined as naive were viable CD3+CD4+ or CD3+CD8+ and CCR7+CD45RA+CD45RO-CD95-CD27+CD28+. The material sequenced was naive CD4+ T cells sorted from blood. The receptor comes from a man aged 25-45 years in good health and a related stem cell transplant donor.

DNA for the CDR3: TGTGCCAGCAGCCTACGAGGCTCCGCACAAGATACGCAGTATTTT. Translating gives CASSLRGSAQDTQYF. The gene calls are TRBV11-3 and TRBJ2-3, with D unclear. The CDR3 runs 15 residues. The germline V gene has CDR1 SGHNT and CDR2 YENEEA. V shed 5 bases and J shed 5 bases, with 17 bases lying between them.